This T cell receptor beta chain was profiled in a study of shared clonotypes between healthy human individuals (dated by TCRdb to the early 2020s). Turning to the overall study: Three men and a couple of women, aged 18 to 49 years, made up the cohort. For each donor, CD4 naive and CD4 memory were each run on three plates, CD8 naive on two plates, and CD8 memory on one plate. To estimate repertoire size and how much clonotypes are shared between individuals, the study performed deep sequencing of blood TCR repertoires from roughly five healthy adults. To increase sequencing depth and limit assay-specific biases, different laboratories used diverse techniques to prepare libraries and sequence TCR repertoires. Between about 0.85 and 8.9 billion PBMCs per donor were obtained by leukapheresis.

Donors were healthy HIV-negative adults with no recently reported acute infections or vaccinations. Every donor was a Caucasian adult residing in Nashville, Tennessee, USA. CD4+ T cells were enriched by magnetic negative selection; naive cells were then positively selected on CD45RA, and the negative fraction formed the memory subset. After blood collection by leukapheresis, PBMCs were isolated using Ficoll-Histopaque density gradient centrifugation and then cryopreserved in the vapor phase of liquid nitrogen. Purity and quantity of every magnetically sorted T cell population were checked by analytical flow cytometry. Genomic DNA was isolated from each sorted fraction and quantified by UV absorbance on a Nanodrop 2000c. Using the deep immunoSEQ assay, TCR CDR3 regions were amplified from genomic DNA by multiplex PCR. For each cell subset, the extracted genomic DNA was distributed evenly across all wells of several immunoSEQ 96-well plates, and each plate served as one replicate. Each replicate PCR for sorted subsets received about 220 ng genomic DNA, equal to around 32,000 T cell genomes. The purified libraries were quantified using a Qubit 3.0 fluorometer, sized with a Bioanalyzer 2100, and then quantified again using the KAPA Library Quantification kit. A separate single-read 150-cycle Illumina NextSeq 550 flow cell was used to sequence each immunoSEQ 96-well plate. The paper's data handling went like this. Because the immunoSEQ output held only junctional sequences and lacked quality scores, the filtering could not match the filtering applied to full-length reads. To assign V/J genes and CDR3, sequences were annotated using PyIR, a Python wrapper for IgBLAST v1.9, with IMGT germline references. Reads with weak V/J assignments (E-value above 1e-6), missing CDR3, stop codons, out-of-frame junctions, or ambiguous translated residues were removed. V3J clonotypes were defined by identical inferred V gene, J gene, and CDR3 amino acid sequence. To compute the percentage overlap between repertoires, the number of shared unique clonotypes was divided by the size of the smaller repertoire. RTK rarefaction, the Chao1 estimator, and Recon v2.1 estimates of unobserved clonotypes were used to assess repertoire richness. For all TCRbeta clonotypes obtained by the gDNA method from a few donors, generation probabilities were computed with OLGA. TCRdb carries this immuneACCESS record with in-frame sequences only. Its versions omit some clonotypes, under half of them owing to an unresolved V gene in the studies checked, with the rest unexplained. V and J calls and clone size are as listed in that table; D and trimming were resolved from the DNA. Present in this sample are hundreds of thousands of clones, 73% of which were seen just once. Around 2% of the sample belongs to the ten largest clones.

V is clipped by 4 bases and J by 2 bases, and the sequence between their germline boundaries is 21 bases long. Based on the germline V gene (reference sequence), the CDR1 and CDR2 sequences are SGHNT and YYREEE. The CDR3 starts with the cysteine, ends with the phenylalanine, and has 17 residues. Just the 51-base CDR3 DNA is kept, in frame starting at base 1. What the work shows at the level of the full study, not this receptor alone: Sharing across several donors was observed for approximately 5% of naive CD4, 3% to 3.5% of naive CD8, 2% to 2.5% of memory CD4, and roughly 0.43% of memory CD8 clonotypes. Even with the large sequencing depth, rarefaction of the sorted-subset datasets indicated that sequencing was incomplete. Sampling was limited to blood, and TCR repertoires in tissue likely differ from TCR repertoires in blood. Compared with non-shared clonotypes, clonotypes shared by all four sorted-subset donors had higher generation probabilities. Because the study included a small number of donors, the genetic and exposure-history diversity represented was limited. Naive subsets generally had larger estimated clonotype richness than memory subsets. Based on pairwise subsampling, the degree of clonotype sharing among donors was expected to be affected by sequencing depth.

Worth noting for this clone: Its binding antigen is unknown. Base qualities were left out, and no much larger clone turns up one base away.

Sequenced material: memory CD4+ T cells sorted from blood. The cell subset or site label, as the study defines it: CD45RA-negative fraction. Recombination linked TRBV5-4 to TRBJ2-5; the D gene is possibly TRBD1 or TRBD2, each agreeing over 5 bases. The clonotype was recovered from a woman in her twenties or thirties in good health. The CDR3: CASSRSRGTTIQETQYF. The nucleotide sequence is TGTGCCAGCAGCCGTTCCCGGGGCACCACTATACAAGAGACCCAGTACTTC.